This TCR beta chain was found in a study of blood T cell repertoires in COVID-19. The J segment lost 2 bases and the V segment lost 4 bases, leaving 6 bases of the junction unmatched. The CDR3 is made up of 15 amino acids. Germline CDR1 is SGHNT and CDR2 is YYREEE (reference sequence). Enrolled through a virtual design, the participants were between roughly 18 and 90 years of age and came from 24 US areas. Measured with immunoSEQ multiplex PCR; TCRdb has only the in-frame clones, and not every one. The table has about 470,000 clones, approximately 86% seen once. The specimen sequenced was PBMCs or T cells enriched from blood (not recorded which). The chain carries TRBV5-4 and TRBJ1-1; TRBD1 agrees at 9 bases. The clonotype was recovered from a woman under 30 who had recovered from COVID-19. CDR3 DNA sequence: TGTGCCAGCAGCGGGATGGACAGGGGTAACACTGAAGCTTTCTTT. Its protein product is CASSGMDRGNTEAFF. Full variable domain (rest looked up from reference TRBV5-4 and TRBJ1-1): ETGVTQSPTHLIKTRGQQVTLRCSSQSGHNTVSWYQQALGQGPQFIFQYYREEENGRGNFPPRFSGLQFPNYSSELNVNALELDDSALYLCASSGMDRGNTEAFFGQGTRLTVV.